This T cell receptor beta chain was recorded in a study of shared clonotypes between healthy human individuals. Study-wide results and limits: Naive subsets generally exceeded memory subsets in estimated richness. In four donors, around 5.5% of naive CD4 clonotypes appeared in common.

As to this clone: The target antigen is unknown. Sequence at one end of the junction differs from germline and may be a read error. This same CDR3 is encoded by further DNA sequences in the sample.

Germline CDR1 SSHAT, CDR2 FNYEAQ (reference sequence). This CDR3 spans 13 amino acids. Genomic DNA per cell subset filled all wells of several immunoSEQ plates. Using immunoSEQ multiplex PCR, the repertoire was profiled, and TCRdb retains in-frame clones only, with some absent. The repertoire holds under 1,100,000 clones, with roughly 70% as singletons. The specimen was memory CD4+ T cells sorted from blood. The subset is: CD45RA-negative fraction. The J gene is TRBJ2-7, the V gene TRBV7-7; D gene uncertain. The sequence derives from a young man in good health. The CDR3 DNA is TGTGCTAGCAGCTTAGGTACTGGCTACGAGCAGTACTTC. Translating it yields CASSLGTGYEQYF.